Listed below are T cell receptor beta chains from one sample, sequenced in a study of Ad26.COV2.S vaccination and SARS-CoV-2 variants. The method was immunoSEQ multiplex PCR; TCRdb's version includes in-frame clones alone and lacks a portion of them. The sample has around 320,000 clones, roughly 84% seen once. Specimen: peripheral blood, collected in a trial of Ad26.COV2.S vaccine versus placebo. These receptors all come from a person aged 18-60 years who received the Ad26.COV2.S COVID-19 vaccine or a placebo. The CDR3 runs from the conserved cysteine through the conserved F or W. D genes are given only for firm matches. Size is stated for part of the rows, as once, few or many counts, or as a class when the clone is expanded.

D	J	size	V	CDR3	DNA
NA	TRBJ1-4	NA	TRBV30	CAWNRDKSTNEKLFF	TGTGCCTGGAACCGGGACAAATCAACTAATGAAAAACTGTTTTTT
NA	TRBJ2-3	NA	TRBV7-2	CASSLASWTDTQYF	TGTGCCAGCAGCTTAGCTTCATGGACAGATACGCAGTATTTT
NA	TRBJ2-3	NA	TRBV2	CASRTTGDTQYF	TGTGCCAGCAGGACAACGGGGGATACGCAGTATTTT
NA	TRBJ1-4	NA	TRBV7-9	CASSLDGGVEKLFF	TGTGCCAGCAGCTTAGACGGAGGGGTTGAAAAACTGTTTTTT
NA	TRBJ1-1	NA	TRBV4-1	CASSQESAGSMNTEAFF	TGCGCCAGCAGCCAAGAGTCGGCAGGAAGTATGAACACTGAAGCTTTCTTT
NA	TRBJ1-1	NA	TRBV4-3	CASSQDLLGAGTEAFF	TGCGCCAGCAGCCAAGATCTCTTGGGGGCCGGGACTGAAGCTTTCTTT
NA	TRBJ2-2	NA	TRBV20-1	CSASRGRGRTGELFF	TGCAGTGCTAGTAGGGGGAGGGGACGGACCGGGGAGCTGTTTTTT
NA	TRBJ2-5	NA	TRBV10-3	CAISEGHQETQYF	TGTGCCATCAGTGAAGGGCACCAAGAGACCCAGTACTTC
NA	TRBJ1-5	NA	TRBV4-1	CASSQDGPRAPEPQHF	TGCGCCAGCAGCCAAGATGGTCCGCGGGCCCCCGAGCCCCAGCATTTT
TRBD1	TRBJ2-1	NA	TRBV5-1	CASSQGQLFSNEQFF	TGCGCCAGCAGCCAGGGACAGCTATTTTCGAATGAGCAGTTCTTC
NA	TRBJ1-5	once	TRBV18	CASSQDVQPQHF	TGTGCCAGCTCACAGGACGTGCAGCCCCAGCATTTT
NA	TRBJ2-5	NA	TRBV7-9	CASSQVMETQYF	TGTGCCAGCAGCCAAGTAATGGAGACCCAGTACTTC
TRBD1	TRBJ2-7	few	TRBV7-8	CASSLLGQNSYEQYF	TGTGCCAGCAGCTTATTGGGACAGAACTCCTACGAGCAGTACTTC
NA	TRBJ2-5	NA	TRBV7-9	CASSLDRARGTQYF	TGTGCCAGCAGCTTAGACAGGGCCAGGGGGACCCAGTACTTC